Listed below are T cell receptor beta chains from one sample, sequenced in a study of shared clonotypes between healthy human individuals. Sequenced by immunoSEQ multiplex PCR; TCRdb stores in-frame clones only, minus some. The sample includes hundreds of thousands of clones, approximately 74% of them seen just once. The sequenced sample was memory CD4+ T cells sorted from blood. The source of these receptors is a woman in her 30s in good health. Both conserved end residues are trimmed from each CDR3.

V: TRBV14
CDR3: ASSEGPDRTAF

V: TRBV5-4
CDR3: ASSPPGPTDTQY

V: TRBV14
CDR3: ASSQDYNTDTQY

V: TRBV28
CDR3: ASSPGGTVTYEQY

V: TRBV6-5
CDR3: ASRFRDSTEAF

V: TRBV11-2
CDR3: ASSLGGQQKTLGQY

V: TRBV13
CDR3: ASSQGRGTGFDEQY

V: TRBV6-6
CDR3: ASSLGSSYEQY

V: TRBV15
CDR3: ATSTARDNLRSQPQH

V: TRBV29-1
CDR3: SVAPRDGSGANVLT

V: TRBV7-2
CDR3: ASTKDRGLHEDGYT

V: TRBV7-3
CDR3: ASSRGTWGGEQF

V: TRBV11-2
CDR3: ASSLQSATSYEQY

V: TRBV18
CDR3: ASSPQRQVLPEAF

V: TRBV4-1
CDR3: ASSQPRDAWEQF

V: TRBV2
CDR3: ASSEGWGLSSGNTIY

V: TRBV11-2
CDR3: ASSLTGGNTEAF

V: TRBV5-1
CDR3: ASSQLAAYNEQF

V: TRBV27
CDR3: ASSSGLDTDTQY

V: TRBV5-1
CDR3: ASSYGQGGEKLF

V: TRBV6-1
CDR3: ASSETPRGGENIQY

V: TRBV2
CDR3: ASSTGQTYEQY

V: TRBV19
CDR3: ARNKGQFYEQY

V: TRBV11-1
CDR3: ASSSSSDGPRKKY

V: TRBV27
CDR3: ASSHQSADTQY

V: TRBV4-1
CDR3: ASSHLAGGPHEQY

V: TRBV4-1
CDR3: ASSQHPGKKVRGYEQY

V: TRBV11-2
CDR3: ASSSGQGYETQY

V: TRBV4-1
CDR3: ASSSPRTDTQY

V: TRBV7-2
CDR3: ASRIGPGGSYEQY

V: TRBV2
CDR3: ASSESYGTAWPQH

V: TRBV27
CDR3: ASSHGDRRYDEQY

V: TRBV7-3
CDR3: ASSLSSRNEQF

V: TRBV28
CDR3: ASSPSTYGYT

V: TRBV4-1
CDR3: ASSQDQGGPGREKLF

V: TRBV19
CDR3: ASSKTNYGYT

V: TRBV14
CDR3: ASSQEVSGNTIY

V: TRBV4-2
CDR3: ASSQDPGNYEQY

V: TRBV30
CDR3: ASPSGANTGELF

V: TRBV12-1
CDR3: AIMGRLAEHYNEQF

V: TRBV7-3
CDR3: ASSVGPRAANYGYT

V: TRBV6-5
CDR3: ASSPYFSSTDTQY

V: TRBV7-9
CDR3: ASSLTGGGEKLF

V: TRBV6-1
CDR3: ASALLGSRSYEQY

V: TRBV4-1
CDR3: ASGALAGGPGETQY

V: TRBV5-1
CDR3: ASSAGTTNQPQH

V: TRBV4-3
CDR3: ASSWLPGGPVGANVLT

V: TRBV19
CDR3: ASRKTGSLVTDTQY

V: TRBV6-1
CDR3: AISEFDRASNQPQH

V: TRBV28
CDR3: ASSTKDGDGAYT

V: TRBV11-2
CDR3: ASSLDRGRGYT

V: TRBV7-2
CDR3: ASSPSWRFITYNEQF

V: TRBV6-1
CDR3: ASSEVLGYSRYEQY

V: TRBV5-1
CDR3: ASSPDSSSYNEQF

V: TRBV21-1
CDR3: ASSSRLAGVRNEQF